One sample yielded the 20 T cell receptor gamma chains listed below, sequenced in a study of gamma-delta chains in newborns, infants, children. TCRdb reapplied CATT to the reads. The sample carries about 430 gamma-chain clones, around 42% recorded once. Sequencing used blood. The source of these receptors is a child who was a newborn, infant or young child, either healthy, febrile or measles-vaccinated (not recorded which).

Remarks on this clone: A much larger clone is a single base away; this may be a read error. The chain joins TRGV9 to TRGJP. TCRdb carries no J gene annotation; the J gene was assigned here by matching the DNA with germline. The germline gives CDR1 GITISATS, CDR2 ISYDGTV (reference sequence). The CDR3 covers 17 residues. Unmatched junction bases numbered 4, after V lost 0 bases and J lost 5 bases. The CDR3 loop is CALWEVQEELGKKIKVF. DNA of the CDR3: TGTGCCTTGTGGGAGGTGCAAGAAGAGTTGGGCAAAAAAATCAAGGTATTT.

Concerning this clone: Since a much larger clone is just one base distant, this may be a read error. The chain employs TRGV3 and TRGJ1 or TRGJ2. No J segment appears in TCRdb, so it was assigned here by matching the sequence to germline. After removal of 6 bases from V and 1 base from J, the junction contained 0 bases not matched to a gene. Germline values: CDR1 VTNTFY, CDR2 YDVSTARD (reference sequence). This CDR3 is 11 amino acids long. Here the CDR3 DNA reads TGTGCCACCTGGAATTATTATAAGAAACTCTTT. Its translation is CATWNYYKKLF.

This clone is labeled as large. CDR3: CALWAKNGEGELGKKIKVF. The CDR3 DNA reads TGTGCCTTGTGGGCAAAAAATGGTGAGGGAGAGTTGGGCAAAAAAATCAAGGTATTT. The V and J genes are TRGV9 and TRGJP. The J gene, not given by TCRdb, was assigned here from a germline match of the nucleotide sequence. The CDR3 has 19 amino acids. Germline-derived CDR1 and CDR2 are GITISATS and ISYDGTV (reference sequence). J was trimmed by 6 bases and V by 5 bases; bases with no gene match: 16.

This clone was detected only a few times. This chain connects TRGV4 to TRGJ1 or TRGJ2. TCRdb carries no J gene annotation; the J gene was assigned here by matching the DNA with germline. Germline V gene sequence: CDR1 EGSTGY, CDR2 YDSYTSSV. V dropped 4 bases and J dropped 3; count of bases not matched to a gene: 3. This CDR3 comprises 12 residues. The CDR3: CATWEVYYKKLF. CDR3 nucleotide sequence: TGTGCCACCTGGGAAGTTTATTATAAGAAACTCTTT.

This clone was observed once. The chain couples TRGV8 to TRGJ1 or TRGJ2. The J gene, missing from TCRdb, was assigned here through DNA to germline matching. V was pared by 3 bases and J by 4 bases, with 6 bases of the junction left unmatched. The CDR3 has 13 amino acids. CDR1 is VENAVY and CDR2 is YDSYNSRV in the germline V gene. The CDR3 region has the DNA TGTGCCACCTGGGATCCGCCCTATTATAAGAAACTCTTT. This translates into CATWDPPYYKKLF.

For this clone: It is likely a read error: a sequence one base away is far more abundant. This sequence joins TRGV9 and TRGJP. Assignment of the J gene here rests on matching the DNA to germline, because TCRdb gives none. CDR1 GITISATS and CDR2 ISYDGTV come from the germline V gene (reference sequence). CDR3 size: 16 residues. The CDR3 DNA reads TGTACCTTGTGGGAGGTGCAAGAGTTGGGCAAAAAAATCAAGGTATTT. This codes for CTLWEVQELGKKIKVF.

This clone ranks as large. Other DNA sequences in this specimen translate into the identical CDR3. V usage is TRGV9 and J usage is TRGJP. TCRdb supplies no J gene; here it was assigned by aligning the nucleotide sequence to germline. V shed 0 bases, J shed 8 bases, and the junction held 7 bases outside the gene matches. CDR3 length: 17 amino acids. Germline loops: CDR1 GITISATS, CDR2 ISYDGTV (reference sequence). The CDR3 sequence: CALWEVYWKLGKKIKVF. CDR3 DNA: TGTGCCTTGTGGGAGGTGTATTGGAAGTTGGGCAAAAAAATCAAGGTATTT.

This clone was observed a few times. V is TRGV2 and J is TRGJ1 or TRGJ2. Because TCRdb records no J gene, it was assigned here through a match of the DNA to germline. CDR3 size: 10 residues. Unmatched junction bases numbered 1, after V lost 1 base and J lost 10 bases. The germline V gene encodes CDR1 EGSNGY and CDR2 YDSYNSKV. In nucleotides, the CDR3 is TGTGCCACCTGGGACGGCAAGAAACTCTTT. Amino acid sequence: CATWDGKKLF.

By its share, this clone is hyperexpanded. The chain is built from TRGV9 and TRGJ1 or TRGJ2. The CDR3 runs to 10 residues. The ends lost 0 bases at V and 10 bases at J; junction bases unmatched: 0. CDR1 and CDR2 (germline): GITISATS, ISYDGTV (reference sequence). The chain's CDR3 is CALWEVKKLF. The CDR3 nucleotides read TGTGCCTTGTGGGAGGTGAAGAAACTCTTT.

In the case of this clone: A read error is possible here, since a much larger clone lies one base away. Within the sample, other DNA sequences also encode this same CDR3. This chain joins TRGV9 and TRGJP. TCRdb gives no J gene; it was assigned here by matching the DNA to germline. V shed 0 bases, J shed 7 bases, and the junction held 3 bases outside the gene matches. The CDR3 is made up of 16 amino acids. Per germline, CDR1 GITISATS and CDR2 ISYDGTV (reference sequence). CDR3 residues: CALWEVRELGKKIKVF. CDR3 sequence (DNA): TGTGCCTTGTGGGAGGTGCGCGAGTTGGGCAAAAAAATCAAGGTATTT.

The chain carries TRGV9 and TRGJ1 or TRGJ2. Here the J gene was assigned by germline matching of the DNA, as TCRdb has none. The CDR3 length is 14 residues. The V gene's germline CDR1 is GITISATS and CDR2 ISYDGTV (reference sequence). V was pared by 0 bases and J by 3 bases, with 5 bases of the junction left unmatched. The CDR3 DNA is TGTGCCTTGTGGGAGGTGCAGGGTTATTATAAGAAACTCTTT. It yields the protein CALWEVQGYYKKLF.

This clone counts as large. Other DNA sequences in the same sample also yield this CDR3. The chain links TRGV2 to TRGJ1 or TRGJ2. Matching the DNA to germline supplied the J gene, which TCRdb does not give. CDR3 length equals 14 residues. Germline V gene sequence: CDR1 EGSNGY, CDR2 YDSYNSKV. The V segment lost 0 bases and the J segment 7 bases; nucleotides outside the gene matches: 9. The CDR3 here is CATWDGPASYKKLF. The CDR3 region has the DNA TGTGCCACCTGGGACGGGCCAGCTTCGTATAAGAAACTCTTT.

Regarding this clone: At the DNA level, this CDR3 is encoded by other sequences in the same sample as well. The genes are TRGV4 and TRGJ1 or TRGJ2. TCRdb offers no J gene call, so here the DNA was matched to germline to obtain one. This CDR3 comprises 12 residues. From germline, CDR1 is EGSTGY and CDR2 YDSYTSSV. The junction had 11 bases not matched to a gene; V was cut back by 12 bases and J by 3 bases. This CDR3 reads CAHHGIYYKKLF. The CDR3 nucleotides are TGTGCCCACCACGGAATTTATTATAAGAAACTCTTT.

V is TRGV5 and J is TRGJ1 or TRGJ2. Here the J gene was assigned by germline matching of the DNA, as TCRdb has none. V lost 0 bases and J lost 8; bases outside the gene matches: 10. This CDR3 is built from 14 residues. CDR1 and CDR2 (germline): VINAFY, YDVSNSKD. The CDR3 sequence: CATWDRPKKNKKLF. The CDR3 DNA sequence: TGTGCCACCTGGGACAGGCCCAAGAAGAATAAGAAACTCTTT.

This clone is large (0.1 to 1%). A much larger clonotype is one base distant, so this may be a read error. In the same sample, other DNA sequences code for this CDR3. This chain uses TRGV9 with TRGJP. Germline lookup yields CDR1 GITISATS and CDR2 ISYDGTV (reference sequence). J was trimmed by 4 bases and V by 1 base; bases with no gene match: 1. The CDR3 is 16 amino acids. The CDR3 protein is CALWEVQELGKKIKVF. CDR3 coding DNA: TGTGCCTTGTGGGAGGTTCAAGAGTTGGGCAAAAAAATCAAGGTATTT.

Worth noting for this clone: A much larger clone lies a single base off, so this may be a read error. This chain joins TRGV9 and TRGJP. TCRdb is silent on the J gene; assignment here came from matching the DNA to germline. CDR3 length: 16 residues. The V gene end was trimmed by 4 bases and the J gene end by 5 bases; junction bases not matched to a gene: 5. Germline V gene data show CDR1 as GITISATS and CDR2 as ISYDGTV (reference sequence). The CDR3 protein is CALWDDKELGKKIKVF. In nucleotides, the CDR3 is TGTGCCTTGTGGGATGACAAAGAGTTGGGCAAAAAAATCAAGGTATTT.

This clone was seen a few times. The rearrangement uses TRGV2 and TRGJ1 or TRGJ2. The J gene, absent from TCRdb, was called here by matching the DNA to germline. Germline CDR1 reads EGSNGY; CDR2 reads YDSYNSKV. With V trimmed by 0 bases and J by 3 bases, 2 bases remained unmatched. There are 13 residues in the CDR3. The CDR3 DNA reads TGTGCCACCTGGGACGGGTCTTATTATAAGAAACTCTTT. Translating gives CATWDGSYYKKLF.

The chain has TRGV2 and TRGJ1 or TRGJ2. TCRdb is silent on the J gene; assignment here came from matching the DNA to germline. Germline lookup yields CDR1 EGSNGY and CDR2 YDSYNSKV. There are 11 residues in the CDR3. Trimming at V came to 0 bases and at J to 12 bases, leaving 5 bases not matched to a gene. CDR3 amino acids: CATWDGPMKLF. CDR3 nucleotide sequence: TGTGCCACCTGGGACGGGCCTATGAAACTCTTT.

Judged by abundance, this clone is large (0.1 to 1%). Other DNA sequences in the sample encode the same CDR3. J is TRGJP and V is TRGV9. The J gene is not listed in TCRdb, so it was assigned here from a DNA match to germline. After removal of 2 bases from V and 7 bases from J, the junction contained 5 bases not matched to a gene. The length of the CDR3 is 16 residues. The germline gives CDR1 GITISATS, CDR2 ISYDGTV (reference sequence). The CDR3 DNA is TGTGCCTTGTGGGAGGCGCGGGAGTTGGGCAAAAAAATCAAGGTATTT. It specifies CALWEARELGKKIKVF.

The CDR3 DNA sequence: TGTGCCTTGTGGGAGGAATCGAATTATTATAAGAAACTCTTT. It codes for CALWEESNYYKKLF. The chain employs TRGV9 and TRGJ1 or TRGJ2. TCRdb offers no J gene call, so here the DNA was matched to germline to obtain one. The CDR3 is 14 residues long. V was clipped by 2 bases and J by 0 bases; unmatched bases: 4. Germline CDR1 GITISATS, CDR2 ISYDGTV (reference sequence).